This T cell receptor beta chain was sequenced during a study of blood T cell repertoires in COVID-19. Method: immunoSEQ multiplex PCR; TCRdb's copy keeps in-frame clones and lacks some. This sample has tens of thousands of clones, with around nine tenths found just once. Germline CDR1 reads SNHLY; CDR2 reads FYNNEI. Deletions cut 3 bases from V and 6 bases from J, with 15 bases between. CDR3 length: 15 residues. Material for sequencing was peripheral blood. The gene calls are TRBV2 and TRBJ1-5, with a possible D match to TRBD1 (6 bases). The sequence derives from a man aged 60 to 69 with acute or convalescent COVID-19. In DNA, the CDR3 is TGTGCCAGCAGTGACCGGGGGGGGCGCATTCAGCCCCAGCATTTT. It specifies CASSDRGGRIQPQHF.